Reported below is one T cell receptor beta chain. Original methodology: Amplification from reference gene primers served as the basis for estimated nucleated cell counts. The data were produced by immunoSEQ multiplex PCR, yet TCRdb's version contains in-frame clones alone and is incomplete. That table furnishes V, J and clone size, whereas the DNA furnished D and trimming. This table holds about 200,000 clones, around 82% found once. This record comes from a study of blood T cell repertoires in COVID-19. On the study more broadly: COVID-19 samples, acute and convalescent, were from the United States, Italy and Spain.

The germline V gene has CDR1 MNHEY and CDR2 SVGEGT. The CDR3 runs to 14 residues. Unmatched junction bases numbered 5, after V lost 5 bases and J lost 6 bases. Participants in the exposed group had met a COVID-19 case in the 2 weeks before joining the study. Sequenced sample: PBMCs or T cells enriched from blood (not recorded which). The origin of this receptor is a woman aged 45-65 years who had been exposed to COVID-19. This chain joins TRBV6-2 or TRBV6-3 and TRBJ2-2; the match to TRBD2 covers 8 bases. CDR3 sequence (DNA): TGTGCCAGCAGTGAGGCGGGGGGAGCCGGGGAGCTGTTTTTT. Translating it yields CASSEAGGAGELFF.